This T cell receptor beta chain was identified during a study of CD8 T cells in Susac syndrome. Negative isolation was used for CD8+ and CD4+ T cells and FACS enrichment for TEMRA cells. CDR1 and CDR2 (germline): LNHDA, SQIVND (reference sequence). Trimming removed 3 bases at V and 4 bases at J, with 10 bases between. This CDR3 region has 13 residues. Reverse transcription of 0.5 to 1 ug RNA was performed with random hexamers. Via MiXCR, TCRdb re-called the immunoSEQ multiplex PCR reads, giving one row per CDR3 protein. The data contain some 120,000 distinct CDR3 sequences, just over 90% of them singletons.

The sequenced material came from CD8+ T cells from PBMCs. The TCR originated in a human donor with multiple sclerosis. This chain joins TRBV19 and TRBJ2-7; the D is unclear. CDR3 sequence: CASSIYDGYEQYF. The CDR3 DNA reads TGTGCCAGTAGTATCTACGACGGATACGAGCAGTACTTC.